The clone carrying this TCR beta chain was detected only a few times. As yet, its antigen is unknown. Sequencing used immunoSEQ multiplex PCR; TCRdb keeps in-frame clones, though not all of them. The profile covers about 48,000 clones, with over 90% appearing a single time and 3.1% taken by the ten largest. The data stem from a study of T cell therapy after organ transplantation. Study-wide results and limits: Endogenous clonotypes not in therapy products appeared after therapy alongside transferred ones.

The source of this sequence is a human patient who had received a solid organ transplant and had CMV disease. Here the sequenced sample was CD8+ T cells from blood, taken before autologous CMV-specific T cell therapy.

CDR3 sequence reads: CASRDRVPDTEAFF. The CDR3 nucleotides read TGTGCCAGCAGGGACAGGGTCCCGGACACTGAAGCTTTCTTT. The chain combines TRBV27 with TRBJ1-1; 8 nucleotides align to TRBD1. CDR3 length equals 14 residues. Germline V gives CDR1 MNHEY, CDR2 SMNVEV (reference sequence). V gave up 6 bases and J gave up 3 bases; unmatched junction bases: 6.